Here is one TCR beta chain with its context. Trimming removed 0 bases from V and 4 bases from J; junction bases left unmatched: 7. Germline V CDR1 and CDR2: SGHRS, YFSETQ. There are 16 residues in the CDR3. This entry comes from a study of T-cell reconstitution after alpha-beta-depleted transplantation in children. Unique molecular identifiers were built into the TCRbeta library. TCRdb ran MiXCR on the PCR reads and lists one entry per CDR3 protein. The repertoire holds 150,000 to 250,000 distinct CDR3 sequences, with more than 12% as singletons. This chain uses TRBV5-1 with TRBJ2-3; 8 positions match TRBD1. The sequence was collected from a human donor who donated a stem cell graft to a child with acute lymphoblastic leukemia. Sample: PBMCs from the stem cell graft donor, taken from the stem cell graft. CDR3: CASSLGGTGGSDTQYF. The CDR3 bases are TGCGCCAGCAGCTTGGGAGGGACAGGCGGTTCAGATACGCAGTATTTT.